This TCR beta chain stems from a study of human T cells and chemical hapten exposure. TCRdb ran MiXCR on the RACE reads and lists one entry per CDR3 protein. The sample holds some 84,000 distinct CDR3 sequences; over 6.5% are singletons and the top ten take 2.5% to 3%. The germline V gene encodes CDR1 SEHNR and CDR2 FQNEAQ (reference sequence). Trimming pared 5 bases from V and 5 bases from J, leaving 29 bases between. The CDR3 covers 19 residues. Noted time point: pre-sensitization, week 0. Treatment described: therapeutic diphenylcyclopropenone sensitization with weekly scalp DPC. The sequence was collected from a man aged 35 to 55 with alopecia areata. Some clones in this sample may be carry-over from other donors' samples. The input for sequencing was whole blood, taken in connection with sensitization to the hapten diphenylcyclopropenone (DPC). The genes are TRBV7-9 and TRBJ2-3; possible D gene TRBD1, 5 bases. CDR3 residues: CASSPSLGSRQTLGDTQYF. The CDR3 nucleotides read TGTGCCAGCAGCCCCAGCTTGGGCTCACGACAGACCCTGGGAGATACGCAGTATTTT.